These 7 T cell receptor beta chains originate from one sample sequenced in a study of CD8+ T cells in alopecia areata. Described treatment: oral pan-JAK inhibitor, 5-10 mg twice daily. The authors extracted RNA and reverse transcribed it into cDNA as the sequencing template. Sequencing was performed with immunoSEQ multiplex PCR; in TCRdb, only in-frame clones are kept and a portion is missing. The sample has approximately 210,000 clones, approximately 72% seen once. Sequenced here: CD4+ T cells sorted from blood, sampled at week 44, from a patient treated with tofacitinib. The receptors were gathered from a human donor with alopecia areata.

About this clone itself: The same CDR3 also results from other DNA sequences found in this sample. The chain links TRBV29-1 to TRBJ2-2, with D perhaps matching TRBD1 (5 bases). This CDR3 has 10 residues. Germline CDR1 and CDR2: SQVTM and ANQGSEA. The CDR3 sequence: CSAGSGELFF. In nucleotides, the CDR3 is TGCAGTGCAGGGTCCGGGGAGCTGTTTTTT.

Judged by abundance, this clone is medium-sized. The rearrangement joins TRBV28 to TRBJ2-7; 8 positions agree with TRBD2. The CDR3 length is 14 residues. V shed 7 bases, J shed 0 bases, and the junction held 5 bases outside the gene matches. Germline CDR1 MDHEN, CDR2 SYDVKM. The DNA of the CDR3 is TGTGCCAGCACCCGGGGGGGTAGCTCCTACGAGCAGTACTTC. This sequence encodes CASTRGGSSYEQYF.

On this clone itself: Within the sample, other DNA sequences also encode this same CDR3. The gene calls are TRBV30 and TRBJ2-7, with a possible D match to TRBD2 (5 bases). This CDR3 is built from 13 residues. V was trimmed by 0 bases and J by 7 bases, leaving 13 bases between them. Per germline, CDR1 GTSNPN and CDR2 SVGIG (reference sequence). The CDR3 nucleotides are TGTGCCTGGAGTGTATTAGGAGGCGGAGAGCAGTACTTC. It is translated as CAWSVLGGGEQYF.

The rearrangement uses TRBV30 and TRBJ1-4; the D gene is possibly TRBD1 (6 bases). V was trimmed by 5 bases and J by 5 bases, leaving 12 bases between them. The CDR3 is 13 residues long. From germline, CDR1 is GTSNPN and CDR2 SVGIG (reference sequence). DNA for the CDR3: TGTGCCTGGCGCCCAGGACAGAATGAAAAACTGTTTTTT. Translating gives CAWRPGQNEKLFF.

The V call is TRBV15, the J call TRBJ2-2; TRBD1 might be the D (5 bases). V was cut by 5 bases and J by 0 bases, with 16 bases left in between. This CDR3 region has 17 residues. Germline CDR1 and CDR2: LNHNV and YYDKDF (reference sequence). The CDR3, as DNA: TGTGCCACCAGCCACCGACGGACATACGCGAACACCGGGGAGCTGTTTTTT. Its translation: CATSHRRTYANTGELFF.

This rearrangement joins TRBV5-1 to TRBJ2-2; a weak D match, TRBD2 (6 bases). The CDR3 totals 16 residues. V was shortened by 0 bases and J by 2 bases, with 11 bases between the two germline ends. Looked up from germline, CDR1 is SGHRS and CDR2 is YFSETQ. CDR3 amino acids: CASSLGTSLNTGELFF. CDR3 nucleotide sequence: TGCGCCAGCAGCTTGGGTACTAGCTTAAACACCGGGGAGCTGTTTTTT.

The chain recombines TRBV15 with TRBJ2-4; maybe TRBD2 (5 bases). V was clipped by 3 bases and J by 0 bases, with 18 bases between them. The CDR3 contains 18 residues. CDR1 is LNHNV, CDR2 YYDKDF, per germline (reference sequence). CDR3 bases: TGTGCCACCAGCAGTGGGTTAGGACTGACTATAGCCAAAAACATTCAGTACTTC. It translates to CATSSGLGLTIAKNIQYF.